These T cell receptor beta chains were read from a single sample in a study of blood T cell repertoires in COVID-19. Method: immunoSEQ multiplex PCR; TCRdb's copy keeps in-frame clones and lacks some. The data contain over 85,000 clones, over 65% of them singletons. Sequencing used peripheral blood. The receptors come from a woman older than 75 with acute or convalescent COVID-19. The CDR3 runs from the conserved cysteine through the conserved F or W. A D gene is named only where the DNA matches it firmly. Size tells how often a clone was seen (once, few, many) or the class of an expanded clone, and some rows leave it out.

clone_size: NA; v_call: TRBV9; j_call: TRBJ1-2; d_call: TRBD1; cdr3_nt: TGTGCCAGCAGCGGAGGTCTCCTCACAGGGGACACCTATGGCTACACCTTC; cdr3_aa: CASSGGLLTGDTYGYTF
clone_size: once; v_call: TRBV30; j_call: TRBJ1-2; d_call: NA; cdr3_nt: TGTGCCTGTAAGGGCCACGGGATTCAGAAGGACTATGGCTACACCTTC; cdr3_aa: CACKGHGIQKDYGYTF
clone_size: NA; v_call: TRBV9; j_call: TRBJ1-5; d_call: NA; cdr3_nt: TGTGCCAGCAGCTCAAGACAGGTCAATCAGCCCCAGCATTTT; cdr3_aa: CASSSRQVNQPQHF
clone_size: NA; v_call: TRBV25-1; j_call: TRBJ2-2; d_call: TRBD2; cdr3_nt: TGTGCCAGCAGTGAGCTTAGCGGGATGGCCGGGGAGCTGTTTTTT; cdr3_aa: CASSELSGMAGELFF
clone_size: once; v_call: TRBV30; j_call: TRBJ1-4; d_call: NA; cdr3_nt: TGTGCCTGGAGCCCCCCAGGCTCCGTCGAAAAACTGTTTTTT; cdr3_aa: CAWSPPGSVEKLFF
clone_size: NA; v_call: TRBV25-1; j_call: TRBJ2-7; d_call: TRBD2; cdr3_nt: TGTGCCAGCAGTCCAGCGGGAGGTTCCTACGAGCAGTACTTC; cdr3_aa: CASSPAGGSYEQYF
clone_size: NA; v_call: TRBV29-1; j_call: TRBJ2-5; d_call: NA; cdr3_nt: TGCAGCGTTGGGGGCACAGGAACAGGAGAGACCCAGTACTTC; cdr3_aa: CSVGGTGTGETQYF
clone_size: few; v_call: TRBV7-2; j_call: TRBJ1-3; d_call: TRBD1; cdr3_nt: TGTGCCAGCAGCTTAGTCAGGGGGCATATCGGAAACACCATATATTTT; cdr3_aa: CASSLVRGHIGNTIYF
clone_size: few; v_call: TRBV6-6; j_call: TRBJ2-7; d_call: TRBD1; cdr3_nt: TGTGCCAGCAGTTACCAGACAGGGGTGGACGAGCAGTACTTC; cdr3_aa: CASSYQTGVDEQYF
clone_size: NA; v_call: TRBV6-5; j_call: TRBJ2-7; d_call: TRBD2; cdr3_nt: TGTGCCAGCAGTTACTCGGGAGGGATTAAGGGTGTCGAGCAGTACTTC; cdr3_aa: CASSYSGGIKGVEQYF
clone_size: NA; v_call: TRBV3-1/TRBV3-2; j_call: TRBJ1-2; d_call: NA; cdr3_nt: TGTGCCAGCAGCCAAGATACATTGAGAGGCTACTATGGCTACACCTTC; cdr3_aa: CASSQDTLRGYYGYTF
clone_size: NA; v_call: TRBV7-9; j_call: TRBJ2-1; d_call: NA; cdr3_nt: TGTGCCAGCAGCTTACCACAGGGCTTTGAGCAGTTCTTC; cdr3_aa: CASSLPQGFEQFF
clone_size: NA; v_call: TRBV5-4; j_call: TRBJ2-3; d_call: NA; cdr3_nt: TGTGCCAGCAGCTCCTTACCGACGCACAGAAGCACAGATACGCAGTATTTT; cdr3_aa: CASSSLPTHRSTDTQYF
clone_size: NA; v_call: TRBV6-5; j_call: TRBJ2-3; d_call: TRBD1; cdr3_nt: TGTGCCAGCAGTCCAGGGGGCGGGACAGATACGCAGTATTTT; cdr3_aa: CASSPGGGTDTQYF
clone_size: NA; v_call: TRBV10-1; j_call: TRBJ1-4; d_call: TRBD1; cdr3_nt: TGCGCCAGCAGTGAGTCCCTTCCCGCTCCAGGGGGATTGGGGGAAAAACTGTTTTTT; cdr3_aa: CASSESLPAPGGLGEKLFF
clone_size: NA; v_call: TRBV6-5; j_call: TRBJ2-5; d_call: NA; cdr3_nt: TGTGCCAGCAGTTCCGGTCTAGGAGAGACCCAGTACTTC; cdr3_aa: CASSSGLGETQYF
clone_size: once; v_call: TRBV21-1; j_call: TRBJ2-3; d_call: NA; cdr3_nt: TGTGCCAGCAGCAAACCCCACTTGGGTAGCGGCTTAACCACAGATACGCAGTATTTT; cdr3_aa: CASSKPHLGSGLTTDTQYF
clone_size: few; v_call: TRBV11-2; j_call: TRBJ1-6; d_call: TRBD1; cdr3_nt: TGTGCCAGCAGCTTAGAGTCAGGGGGCAATTCACCCCTCCACTTT; cdr3_aa: CASSLESGGNSPLHF
clone_size: NA; v_call: TRBV29-1; j_call: TRBJ2-1; d_call: TRBD1; cdr3_nt: TGCAGCGCTGAGGGACAGCTTAATGAGCAGTTCTTC; cdr3_aa: CSAEGQLNEQFF